The 30 T cell receptor beta chains below come from one sample, sequenced in a study of cytomegalovirus exposure and HLA in healthy donors. It was with 60 Vbeta and 13 Jbeta primers that the PCR ran. This table comes from immunoSEQ multiplex PCR, and its TCRdb copy is limited to in-frame clones, with some not included. The sample contains around 200,000 clones, 75% to 85% of which appear only once. The sample consisted of PBMCs. These receptors originate from a boy under 18 in good health and CMV-seronegative.

This rearrangement joins TRBV6-6 to TRBJ1-1; tentatively, D is TRBD1 (5 bases). Germline V lookup: CDR1 MNHNY, CDR2 SVGAGI (reference sequence). The CDR3 is 13 residues long. V dropped 6 bases and J dropped 7 bases, with 15 bases sitting between them. CDR3: CASSRDRVNEAFF. CDR3 sequence (DNA): TGTGCCAGCAGCAGGGATAGGGTTAATGAAGCTTTCTTT.

V gene TRBV30 combines with J gene TRBJ2-1, with 8 bases matching TRBD1. There are 13 residues in the CDR3. Germline CDR1 and CDR2: GTSNPN and SVGIG (reference sequence). V lost 3 bases, J lost 5 bases, and 3 bases stayed unmatched. CDR3 sequence reads: CAWSRGPNNEQFF. CDR3 nucleotides: TGTGCCTGGAGCAGGGGGCCCAACAATGAGCAGTTCTTC. The full variable domain, with the rest looked up from reference TRBV30 and TRBJ2-1, is SQTIHQWPATLVQPVGSPLSLECTVEGTSNPNLYWYRQAAGRGLQLLFYSVGIGQISSEVPQNLSASRPQDRQFILSSKKLLLSDSGFYLCAWSRGPNNEQFFGPGTRLTVL.

The chain is built from TRBV2 and TRBJ2-7; D may be TRBD2 (7 bases). The CDR3 covers 15 residues. Germline CDR1 reads SNHLY; CDR2 reads FYNNEI. V lost 6 bases and J 6 bases, leaving 21 bases between the germline ends. CDR3 sequence reads: CASSQGGAGVGEQYF. The DNA of the CDR3 is TGTGCCAGCAGCCAAGGGGGGGCGGGGGTCGGCGAGCAGTACTTC. Drawing the rest from reference TRBV2 and TRBJ2-7, the complete variable domain is EPEVTQTPSHQVTQMGQEVILRCVPISNHLYFYWYRQILGQKVEFLVSFYNNEISEKSEIFDDQFSVERPDGSNFTLKIRSTKLEDSAMYFCASSQGGAGVGEQYFGPGTRLTVT.

The CDR3 coding sequence is TGTGCCAGCAGCTTCACAGGGGAGAGCTATGGCTACACCTTC. Translated: CASSFTGESYGYTF. V and J are TRBV7-3 and TRBJ1-2, with TRBD1 matching over 7 bases. The junction had 5 bases not matched to a gene; V was cut back by 3 bases and J by 4 bases. CDR1 and CDR2 (germline): SGHTA, FQGTGA. CDR3 length: 14 residues.

The rearrangement links TRBV10-3 to TRBJ2-5; D gene uncertain. Germline V gene sequence: CDR1 ENHRY, CDR2 SYGVKD. There are 11 residues in the CDR3. The V end was cut by 3 bases, the J end by 5 bases, with 4 bases between. The CDR3 region has the DNA TGTGCCATCAGTGATCTTGAGACCCAGTACTTC. This gives the protein CAISDLETQYF.

This clone came up a few times. The chain uses TRBV6-6 and TRBJ1-5, with 9 positions matching TRBD1. The CDR3 length is 16 residues. After removal of 6 bases from V and 2 bases from J, the junction contained 8 bases not matched to a gene. Germline loops: CDR1 MNHNY, CDR2 SVGAGI (reference sequence). CDR3 nucleotides: TGTGCCAGCAGGTATCTACAGGGGGCTGGCAATCAGCCCCAGCATTTT. This translates into CASRYLQGAGNQPQHF.

The chain carries TRBV7-3 and TRBJ2-1; 8 bases are a match to TRBD2. The V segment lost 2 bases and the J segment 6 bases; nucleotides outside the gene matches: 6. The CDR3 runs 15 residues. Germline lookup yields CDR1 SGHTA and CDR2 FQGTGA. In DNA, the CDR3 is TGTGCCAGCAGCTTAGGAACCGGGACTAGCAATGAGCAGTTCTTC. Amino acids: CASSLGTGTSNEQFF.

A word on this clone: A read error may account for a junction end that differs from germline. The CDR3 region is CSSSQNPRDLTDTQYF. CDR3 sequence (DNA): TGCTCCAGCAGCCAAAATCCGAGGGATCTCACAGATACGCAGTATTTT. This chain uses TRBV4-1 with TRBJ2-3; the D gene is possibly TRBD2 (5 bases). CDR1 and CDR2 from the germline V gene are MGHRA and YSYEKL. This CDR3 is 16 amino acids long.

V gene TRBV11-3 combines with J gene TRBJ1-1, with 8 bases aligning to TRBD1. The CDR3 totals 14 residues. The J segment lost 3 bases and the V segment lost 5 bases, leaving 5 bases of the junction unmatched. CDR1 is SGHNT and CDR2 is YENEEA in the germline V gene. The CDR3 DNA reads as TGTGCCAGCAGCAGACAGGGGTTTGACACTGAAGCTTTCTTT. Translating gives CASSRQGFDTEAFF.

This clone was observed a few times. Other DNA sequences in this specimen translate into the identical CDR3. This sequence joins TRBV6-5 and TRBJ1-2; D remains ambiguous. Germline V gives CDR1 MNHEY, CDR2 SVGAGI. The CDR3 spans 13 residues. Trimming took off 3 bases at V and 2 bases at J, with 7 bases between the two ends. CDR3 in DNA: TGTGCCAGCAGTTATAGAGAAAACTATGGCTACACCTTC. Translation: CASSYRENYGYTF.

The chain recombines TRBV30 with TRBJ1-2; D gene uncertain. V was trimmed by 4 bases and J by 1 base, leaving 4 bases between them. Germline lookup yields CDR1 GTSNPN and CDR2 SVGIG (reference sequence). CDR3 length equals 11 residues. The CDR3 loop reads CAWTLNYGYTF. DNA of the CDR3: TGTGCCTGGACCCTTAACTATGGCTACACCTTC.

This rearrangement joins TRBV9 to TRBJ2-5, with a weak D call TRBD1 (6 bases). The DNA end favors TRBJ2-7, so the J call may be wrong. Germline loops: CDR1 SGDLS, CDR2 YYNGEE. This CDR3 is built from 14 residues. The CDR3 loop reads CASSLTGSAYEQYF. The CDR3 DNA follows: TGTGCCAGCAGCCTAACAGGGTCCGCCTACGAGCAGTACTTC.

This chain connects TRBV19 to TRBJ1-2, with 11 nucleotides matching TRBD1. The CDR3 loop spans 16 amino acids. V lost 5 bases and J lost 7; bases outside the gene matches: 12. The germline gives CDR1 LNHDA, CDR2 SQIVND (reference sequence). The CDR3 coding sequence is TGTGCCAGTAGTGCCCCGGGACAGGGGGGTGATCGTGGCTACACCTTC. Translation gives CASSAPGQGGDRGYTF.

The gene calls are TRBV4-1 and TRBJ2-3, with TRBD1 matching 8 bases. V lost 4 bases and J lost 1; bases outside the gene matches: 4. The CDR3 has 15 residues. Germline V gene sequence: CDR1 MGHRA, CDR2 YSYEKL. CDR3 sequence reads: CASSPVTGGTDTQYF. As DNA, the CDR3 is TGCGCCAGCAGCCCAGTGACAGGGGGCACAGATACGCAGTATTTT.

The chain couples TRBV15 to TRBJ1-2; no reliable D call. Trimming stripped 0 bases from V and 7 bases from J, with 9 bases between. Looked up from germline, CDR1 is LNHNV and CDR2 is YYDKDF (reference sequence). This CDR3 has 13 amino acids. The CDR3 spells CATSRDRTSGYTF. The CDR3 DNA sequence: TGTGCCACCAGCAGAGATCGTACAAGTGGCTACACCTTC.

The chain couples TRBV5-4 to TRBJ1-2, with D perhaps TRBD1 (6 bases). The germline V and J ends were trimmed by 4 bases and 2 bases, with 18 bases remaining between them. The CDR3 extends over 16 amino acids. Per the germline V gene, CDR1 is SGHNT and CDR2 is YYREEE (reference sequence). CDR3 DNA sequence: TGTGCCAGCAGCCACGTGCAGGGGCAAATGAACTATGGCTACACCTTC. The encoded protein is CASSHVQGQMNYGYTF. The complete variable domain, with remaining parts taken from reference TRBV5-4 and TRBJ1-2, reads ETGVTQSPTHLIKTRGQQVTLRCSSQSGHNTVSWYQQALGQGPQFIFQYYREEENGRGNFPPRFSGLQFPNYSSELNVNALELDDSALYLCASSHVQGQMNYGYTFGSGTRLTVV.

The rearrangement uses TRBV6-5 and TRBJ2-3, with 9 bases identical to TRBD1. CDR3 length equals 15 residues. In germline, CDR1 is MNHEY, CDR2 SVGAGI. V lost 7 bases to trimming and J lost 4 bases; unmatched junction nucleotides: 9. CDR3 sequence (DNA): TGTGCCAGCAATTTGGGACAGGGCACGGCAGATACGCAGTATTTT. Its translation is CASNLGQGTADTQYF.

The chain has TRBV6-1 and TRBJ1-5; TRBD1 aligns across 9 bases. This CDR3 contains 17 residues. V gave up 3 bases and J gave up 0 bases; unmatched junction bases: 6. CDR1 MNHNS and CDR2 SASEGT come from the germline V gene. The CDR3 protein is CASSEDRGSYSNQPQHF. Here the CDR3 DNA reads TGTGCCAGCAGTGAGGACAGGGGTTCCTATAGCAATCAGCCCCAGCATTTT.

This rearrangement joins TRBV30 to TRBJ1-2; D not certain. The V and J ends lost 4 bases and 5 bases respectively, with 20 bases between them. CDR3 length: 15 residues. Germline lookup yields CDR1 GTSNPN and CDR2 SVGIG (reference sequence). The CDR3 DNA is TGTGCCTGGACCAAAGGGAGAGGAAATCCATATGGCTACACCTTC. Protein product: CAWTKGRGNPYGYTF. The whole variable domain, filled in from reference TRBV30 and TRBJ1-2, reads SQTIHQWPATLVQPVGSPLSLECTVEGTSNPNLYWYRQAAGRGLQLLFYSVGIGQISSEVPQNLSASRPQDRQFILSSKKLLLSDSGFYLCAWTKGRGNPYGYTFGSGTRLTVV.

The rearrangement links TRBV5-1 to TRBJ2-5, with D perhaps matching TRBD1 (6 bases). Germline values: CDR1 SGHRS, CDR2 YFSETQ. V was trimmed by 5 bases and J by 1 base, leaving 9 bases between them. The CDR3 extends over 13 amino acids. As DNA, the CDR3 is TGCGCCAGCAGGTGGGGGCGCCAAGAGACCCAGTACTTC. Translated, it gives CASRWGRQETQYF.

This clone was recorded a few times. The chain links TRBV29-1 to TRBJ2-1, with TRBD2 identical over 9 bases. The CDR3 has 16 amino acids. J was trimmed by 0 bases and V by 4 bases; bases with no gene match: 7. Germline V gene sequence: CDR1 SQVTM, CDR2 ANQGSEA. The CDR3 DNA sequence: TGCAGCGTTGGACTAGCGGAAATCTACTCCTACAATGAGCAGTTCTTC. It specifies CSVGLAEIYSYNEQFF.

This clone was seen more than once but under ten times. V is TRBV27 and J is TRBJ2-7; D is perhaps TRBD2 (6 bases). This CDR3 has 14 residues. Germline values: CDR1 MNHEY, CDR2 SMNVEV (reference sequence). Trimming removed 4 bases from V and 5 bases from J, with 15 bases in between. In nucleotides, the CDR3 is TGTGCCAGCAGTTCCCTCGGGACTCGGAACGAGCAGTACTTC. Its protein is CASSSLGTRNEQYF.

The rearrangement joins TRBV19 to TRBJ1-4; a possible D gene is TRBD1 (6 bases). The V and J ends lost 5 bases and 5 bases respectively, with 24 bases between them. This CDR3 region has 18 residues. Germline assignment: CDR1 LNHDA and CDR2 SQIVND (reference sequence). The CDR3 protein is CASSVEQGGLAYNEKLFF. CDR3 sequence (DNA): TGTGCCAGTAGTGTGGAACAGGGTGGTCTCGCTTACAATGAAAAACTGTTTTTT.

The chain couples TRBV9 to TRBJ2-1; D is perhaps TRBD2 (7 bases). The V end lost 0 bases, the J end lost 9 bases, and 16 bases lay between the germline ends. The CDR3 contains 15 residues. Germline V CDR1 and CDR2: SGDLS, YYNGEE. The CDR3 spells CASSVEGGAFGEQFF. The CDR3 DNA reads TGTGCCAGCAGCGTAGAAGGGGGGGCCTTCGGTGAGCAGTTCTTC.

V and J are TRBV6-1 and TRBJ1-1; TRBD1 is a possible D gene (6 bases). This CDR3 comprises 13 residues. V lost 4 bases and J 4 bases, leaving 10 bases between the germline ends. Germline V gives CDR1 MNHNS, CDR2 SASEGT. The CDR3 nucleotides read TGTGCCAGCAGTGCCACAGGGATCACTGAAGCTTTCTTT. It codes for CASSATGITEAFF.

The chain recombines TRBV7-6 with TRBJ1-3; 9 positions agree with TRBD1. Germline values: CDR1 SGHVS, CDR2 FNYEAQ. The CDR3 runs to 17 residues. V lost 4 bases and J lost 3; bases outside the gene matches: 10. CDR3 DNA: TGTGCCAGCAGCTCCTTAGGGGGACAGGGTGGTGGAAACACCATATATTTT. It yields the protein CASSSLGGQGGGNTIYF.

The chain carries TRBV15 and TRBJ1-1; D is unclear. The V end was cut by 1 base, the J end by 7 bases, with 4 bases between. Germline V gives CDR1 LNHNV, CDR2 YYDKDF (reference sequence). This CDR3 is built from 11 residues. The CDR3 protein is CATSRADEAFF. CDR3 in DNA: TGTGCCACCAGCAGAGCAGATGAAGCTTTCTTT.

This chain connects TRBV29-1 to TRBJ1-1; 8 nucleotides align to TRBD1. The CDR3 loop spans 14 amino acids. The V gene end was trimmed by 3 bases and the J gene end by 4 bases; junction bases not matched to a gene: 7. The V gene's germline CDR1 is SQVTM and CDR2 ANQGSEA. The CDR3: CSVEVNRGGTEAFF. CDR3 coding DNA: TGCAGCGTTGAGGTTAACAGGGGGGGCACTGAAGCTTTCTTT.

This chain connects TRBV18 to TRBJ1-4; 10 bases are a match to TRBD1. The CDR3 covers 15 residues. Germline values: CDR1 KGHSH, CDR2 LQKENI. Trimming took 4 bases from V and 3 from J; bases not matched to a gene: 2. CDR3 coding DNA: TGTGCCAGCTCACTGGGACAGGGGCCTAATGAAAAACTGTTTTTT. Its protein product is CASSLGQGPNEKLFF.

The chain carries TRBV7-9 and TRBJ2-2; 8 positions agree with TRBD1. CDR3 length equals 15 residues. J lost 1 base, V lost 10 bases, and 8 bases had no gene match. CDR1 and CDR2 from the germline V gene are SEHNR and FQNEAQ (reference sequence). The CDR3 DNA reads as TGTGCCACCTCGCGAGACAGGGGGAACACCGGGGAGCTGTTTTTT. It specifies CATSRDRGNTGELFF.